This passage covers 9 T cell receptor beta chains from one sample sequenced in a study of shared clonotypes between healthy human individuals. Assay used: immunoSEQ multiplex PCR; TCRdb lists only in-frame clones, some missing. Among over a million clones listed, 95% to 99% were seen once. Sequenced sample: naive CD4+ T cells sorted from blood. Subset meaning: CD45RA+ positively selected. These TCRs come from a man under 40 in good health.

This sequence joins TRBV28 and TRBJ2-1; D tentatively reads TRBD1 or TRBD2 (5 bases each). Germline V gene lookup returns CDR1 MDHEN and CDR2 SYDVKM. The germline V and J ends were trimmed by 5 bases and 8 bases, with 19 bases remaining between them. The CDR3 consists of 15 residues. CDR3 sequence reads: CASSQRDPPSYEQFF. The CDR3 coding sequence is TGTGCCAGCAGTCAACGGGACCCCCCGTCCTATGAGCAGTTCTTC.

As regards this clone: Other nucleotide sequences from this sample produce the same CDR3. In DNA, the CDR3 is TGCGCCAGCAGCTTGGCAGGGTTCCAAGAGACCCAGTACTTC. Protein: CASSLAGFQETQYF. V gene TRBV5-1 combines with J gene TRBJ2-5, with a weak D call TRBD1 (5 bases). This CDR3 spans 14 amino acids. In germline, CDR1 is SGHRS, CDR2 YFSETQ. With 0 bases removed from V and 1 base from J, the gap between germline ends came to 7 bases. Complete variable domain (other parts from reference TRBV5-1 and TRBJ2-5): KAGVTQTPRYLIKTRGQQVTLSCSPISGHRSVSWYQQTPGQGLQFLFEYFSETQRNKGNFPGRFSGRQFSNSRSEMNVSTLELGDSALYLCASSLAGFQETQYFGPGTRLLVL.

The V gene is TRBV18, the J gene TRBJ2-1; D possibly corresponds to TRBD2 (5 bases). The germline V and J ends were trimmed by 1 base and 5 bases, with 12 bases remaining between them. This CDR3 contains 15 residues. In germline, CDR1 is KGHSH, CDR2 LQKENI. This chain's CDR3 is CASSPRGVRDNEQFF. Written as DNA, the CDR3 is TGTGCCAGCTCACCACGGGGAGTGCGCGACAATGAGCAGTTCTTC.

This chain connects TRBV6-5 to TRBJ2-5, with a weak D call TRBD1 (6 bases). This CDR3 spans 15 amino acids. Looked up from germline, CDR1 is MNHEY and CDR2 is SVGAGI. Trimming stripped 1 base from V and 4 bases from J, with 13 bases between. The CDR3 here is CASSYFRAGVETQYF. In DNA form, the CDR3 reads TGTGCCAGCAGTTACTTCCGGGCAGGGGTAGAGACCCAGTACTTC.

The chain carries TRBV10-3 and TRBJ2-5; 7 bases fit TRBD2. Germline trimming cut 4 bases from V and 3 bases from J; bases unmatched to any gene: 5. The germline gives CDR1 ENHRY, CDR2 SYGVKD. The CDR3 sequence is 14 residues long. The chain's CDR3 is CAISASGMKETQYF. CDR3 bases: TGTGCCATCAGTGCCAGCGGGATGAAAGAGACCCAGTACTTC.

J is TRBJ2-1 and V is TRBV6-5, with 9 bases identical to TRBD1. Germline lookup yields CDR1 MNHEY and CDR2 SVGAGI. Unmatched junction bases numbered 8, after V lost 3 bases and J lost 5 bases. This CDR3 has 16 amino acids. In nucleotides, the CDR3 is TGTGCCAGCAGTTATCTGGGACAGGGAAGTAACAATGAGCAGTTCTTC. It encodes CASSYLGQGSNNEQFF.

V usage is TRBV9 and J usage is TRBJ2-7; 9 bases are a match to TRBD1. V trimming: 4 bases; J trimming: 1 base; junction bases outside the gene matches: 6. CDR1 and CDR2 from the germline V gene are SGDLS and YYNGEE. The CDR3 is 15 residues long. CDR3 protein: CASSPQDRGSYEQYF. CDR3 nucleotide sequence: TGTGCCAGCAGCCCTCAGGACAGGGGTTCCTACGAGCAGTACTTC.

In nucleotides, the CDR3 is TGTGCCACCAGCAGAGACCACAGGGGCAATCAGCCCCAGCATTTT. It encodes CATSRDHRGNQPQHF. J is TRBJ1-5 and V is TRBV15; D perhaps matches TRBD1 (6 bases). Trimming pared 0 bases from V and 2 bases from J, leaving 8 bases between. Germline CDR1 LNHNV, CDR2 YYDKDF (reference sequence). The CDR3 extends over 15 amino acids.

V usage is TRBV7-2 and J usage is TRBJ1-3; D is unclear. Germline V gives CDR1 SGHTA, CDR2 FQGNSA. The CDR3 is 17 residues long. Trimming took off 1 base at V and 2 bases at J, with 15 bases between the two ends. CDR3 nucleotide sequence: TGTGCCAGCAGCTTAGTTTCAGCTGTCTTGCCTGGAAACACCATATATTTT. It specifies CASSLVSAVLPGNTIYF.